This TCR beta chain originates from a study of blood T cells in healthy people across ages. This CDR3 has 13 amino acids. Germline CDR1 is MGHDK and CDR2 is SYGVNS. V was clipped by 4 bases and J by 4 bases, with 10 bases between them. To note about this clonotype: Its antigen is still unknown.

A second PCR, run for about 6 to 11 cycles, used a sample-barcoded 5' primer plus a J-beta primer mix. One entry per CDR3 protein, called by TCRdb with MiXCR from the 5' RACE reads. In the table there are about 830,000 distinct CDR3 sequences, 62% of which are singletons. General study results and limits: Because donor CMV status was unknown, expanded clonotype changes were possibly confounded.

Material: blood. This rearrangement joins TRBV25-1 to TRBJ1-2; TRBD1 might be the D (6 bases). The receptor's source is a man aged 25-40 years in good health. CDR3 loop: CASSAGHRYGYTF. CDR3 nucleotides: TGTGCCAGCAGTGCGGGACATCGCTATGGCTACACCTTC.